Shown below are 2 T cell receptor beta chains from a single sample sequenced in a study of PD-1 blockade in classical Hodgkin lymphoma. The time point denotes: newly diagnosed, previously untreated cHL patient sample. Through magnetic negative selection, CD8+ T cells were separated from PBMCs that had been thawed. The method was immunoSEQ multiplex PCR; TCRdb's version includes in-frame clones alone and lacks a portion of them. The repertoire holds 12,000 to 15,000 clones, about 89% seen once, with roughly 6% in the top ten. The sequenced material came from CD8+ T cells from blood. These receptors all stem from a human donor with classical Hodgkin lymphoma.

This clone was picked up a small number of times. The genes are TRBV7-9 and TRBJ1-2, with D hard to call. Germline CDR1 reads SEHNR; CDR2 reads FQNEAQ (reference sequence). V was cut by 1 base and J by 0 bases, with 12 bases left in between. The CDR3 loop spans 16 amino acids. Here the CDR3 reads CASSLGGEEANYGYTF. CDR3 coding DNA: TGTGCCAGCAGCTTAGGGGGAGAAGAAGCTAACTATGGCTACACCTTC.

The chain is built from TRBV11-2 and TRBJ2-3; no reliable D call. From germline, CDR1 is SGHAT and CDR2 FQNNGV. V was clipped by 1 base and J by 4 bases, with 6 bases between them. CDR3 length equals 13 residues. CDR3 loop: CASSLGMPDTQYF. The CDR3 region has the DNA TGTGCCAGCAGCTTAGGGATGCCAGATACGCAGTATTTT.